This T cell receptor beta chain is from a study of long-term antiretroviral therapy in people with HIV. Findings of the study overall: Within the repertoire, clones expanded before ART were dominant at all time points. Information pertaining to ART adherence, viral resistance or therapeutic modifications was not obtained.

CDR3 length: 14 residues. V lost 6 bases, J lost 4 bases, and 6 bases stayed unmatched. Germline CDR1 reads ENHRY; CDR2 reads SYGVKD. Turning to this clone: The antigen remains unidentified.

Sequencing used immunoSEQ v3.0 at survey level. TCRdb's copy holds only in-frame clones and misses some; the assay was immunoSEQ multiplex PCR. The table has 17,000 or so clones, approximately 95% seen once. The material sequenced was unsorted PBMCs, taken 10 to 12 years after starting antiretroviral therapy. This clonotype was obtained from a man aged 30 to 45 with HIV. This chain links TRBV10-3 with TRBJ1-3, with TRBD1 matching over 7 bases. The CDR3 spells CAIREQGTGNTIYF. The CDR3 nucleotides read TGTGCCATCAGAGAACAGGGGACAGGAAACACCATATATTTT.